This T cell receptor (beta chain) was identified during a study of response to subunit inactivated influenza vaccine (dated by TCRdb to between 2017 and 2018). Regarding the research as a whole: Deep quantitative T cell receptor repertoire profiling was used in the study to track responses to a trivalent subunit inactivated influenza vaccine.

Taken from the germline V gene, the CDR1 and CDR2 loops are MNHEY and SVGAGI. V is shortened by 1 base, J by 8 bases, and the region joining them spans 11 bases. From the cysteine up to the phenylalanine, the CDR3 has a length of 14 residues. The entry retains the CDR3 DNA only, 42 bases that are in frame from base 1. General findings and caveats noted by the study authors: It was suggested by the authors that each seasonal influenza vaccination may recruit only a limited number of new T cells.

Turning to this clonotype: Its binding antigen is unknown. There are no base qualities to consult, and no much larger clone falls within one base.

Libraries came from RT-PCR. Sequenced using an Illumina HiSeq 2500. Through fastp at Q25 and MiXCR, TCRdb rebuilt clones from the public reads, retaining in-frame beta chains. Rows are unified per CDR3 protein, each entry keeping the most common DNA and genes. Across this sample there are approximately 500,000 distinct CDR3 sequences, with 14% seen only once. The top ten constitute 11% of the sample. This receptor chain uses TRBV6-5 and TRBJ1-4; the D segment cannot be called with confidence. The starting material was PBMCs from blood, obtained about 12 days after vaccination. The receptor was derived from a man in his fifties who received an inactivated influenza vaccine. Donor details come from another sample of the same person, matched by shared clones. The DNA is TGTGCCAGCAGTTACTTGGGGAGTGGAGAAAAACTGTTTTTT. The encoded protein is CASSYLGSGEKLFF.